The rows below give T cell receptor beta chains drawn from one sample of a study of blood T cells in healthy people across ages. TCRdb re-called the 5' RACE reads with MiXCR, one entry per CDR3 protein. In the table there are roughly 1.9 million distinct CDR3 sequences, about 39% of which are singletons. Sequencing input: blood. The receptor source for this set is a human donor in good health. CDR3s include the opening cysteine and the closing phenylalanine or tryptophan. A D gene is named only where the DNA matches it firmly. Size is omitted from some rows. Given values are once, few, many or a class for expanded clones.

V	size	D	J	CDR3	DNA
TRBV7-3	-	-	TRBJ2-1	CASSSPPGRRYNEQFF	TGTGCCAGCAGCTCCCCCCCGGGACGGCGGTACAATGAGCAGTTCTTC
TRBV7-2	few	TRBD2	TRBJ2-5	CASSLRRRRGGGETQYF	TGTGCCAGCAGCTTACGTCGCCGGCGGGGGGGCGGGGAGACCCAGTACTTC
TRBV6-5	-	-	TRBJ1-4	CASRERHGNEKLFF	TGTGCCAGCAGGGAGAGGCACGGTAATGAAAAACTGTTTTTT
TRBV7-2	-	TRBD1	TRBJ2-3	CASRPRTGVIYTQYF	TGTGCCAGCAGACCCAGGACAGGGGTCATATATACGCAGTATTTT
TRBV11-3	few	-	TRBJ1-1	CASSTEGSTEAFF	TGTGCCAGCAGTACGGAGGGTAGTACTGAAGCTTTCTTT
TRBV9	-	-	TRBJ1-2	CASSVDGAYGYTF	TGTGCCAGCAGCGTAGACGGAGCCTATGGCTACACCTTC
TRBV5-6	few	TRBD1	TRBJ1-1	CASSPQGGPDTEAFF	TGTGCCAGCAGCCCCCAGGGGGGGCCGGACACTGAAGCTTTCTTT
TRBV5-1	-	TRBD2	TRBJ2-1	CASKEGASGVYEQFF	TGCGCCAGCAAGGAAGGAGCCAGCGGGGTTTATGAGCAGTTCTTC
TRBV20-1	-	TRBD1	TRBJ1-1	CSAGRQGLNTEAFF	TGCAGTGCTGGGAGACAGGGGTTGAACACTGAAGCTTTCTTT
TRBV28	-	-	TRBJ2-1	CASSLSPQGYYNEQFF	TGTGCCAGCAGTTTATCCCCCCAGGGTTACTACAATGAGCAGTTCTTC
TRBV19	-	TRBD1	TRBJ1-4	CASSTGTGSGVGKLFF	TGTGCCAGTAGTACCGGGACAGGGTCTGGGGTAGGAAAACTGTTTTTT
TRBV29-1	few	-	TRBJ2-7	CSVEGSDNSYEQYF	TGCAGCGTTGAAGGGTCGGACAACTCCTACGAGCAGTACTTC
TRBV4-2	few	TRBD2	TRBJ2-6	CASRPPGVAGRGANVLTF	TGTGCCAGCAGACCTCCCGGAGTAGCGGGGAGGGGGGCCAACGTCCTGACTTTC
TRBV20-1	few	-	TRBJ2-1	CSAAHRLDEQFF	TGCAGTGCTGCCCATCGGCTTGATGAGCAGTTCTTC